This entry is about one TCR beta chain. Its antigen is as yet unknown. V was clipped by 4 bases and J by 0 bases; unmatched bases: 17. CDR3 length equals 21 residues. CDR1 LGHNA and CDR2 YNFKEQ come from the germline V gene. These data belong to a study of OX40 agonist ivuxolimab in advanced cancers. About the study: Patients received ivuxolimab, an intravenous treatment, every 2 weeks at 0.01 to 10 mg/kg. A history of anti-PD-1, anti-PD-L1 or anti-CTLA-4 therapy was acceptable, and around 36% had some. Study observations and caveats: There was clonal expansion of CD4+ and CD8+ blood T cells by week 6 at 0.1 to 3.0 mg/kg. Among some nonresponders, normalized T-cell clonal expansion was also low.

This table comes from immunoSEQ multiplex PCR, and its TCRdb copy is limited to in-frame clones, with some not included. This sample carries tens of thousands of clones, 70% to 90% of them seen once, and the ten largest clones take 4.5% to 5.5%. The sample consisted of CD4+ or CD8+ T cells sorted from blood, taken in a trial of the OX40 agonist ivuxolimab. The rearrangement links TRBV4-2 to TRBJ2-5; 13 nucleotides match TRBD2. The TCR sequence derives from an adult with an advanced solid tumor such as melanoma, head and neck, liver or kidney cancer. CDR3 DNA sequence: TGTGCCAGCAGCCCGGGGAGCCGACTAGCGGGAGGCACAAACTACCAAGAGACCCAGTACTTC. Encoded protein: CASSPGSRLAGGTNYQETQYF.